The 17 T cell receptor beta chains presented below share a single source sample, sequenced in a study of OX40 agonist ivuxolimab in advanced cancers. Libraries were constructed by the immunoSEQ multiplex PCR assay. The source is immuneACCESS, and TCRdb retained only in-frame sequences with V and J called. Part of the clones is not carried over; for the studies checked, unresolved V genes explain less than half of this, and the remainder is unexplained. This sample holds roughly 52,000 clones; 70% to 90% were observed only once. Roughly 1.2% of the sample is in the top ten clones. The starting material was CD4+ or CD8+ T cells sorted from blood, obtained in a trial of the OX40 agonist ivuxolimab. All receptors come from an adult with an advanced solid tumor such as melanoma, head and neck, liver or kidney cancer.

This chain uses TRBV2 with TRBJ1-5, with 9 bases that match TRBD1. This CDR3 region has 14 residues. The germline V gene has CDR1 SNHLY and CDR2 FYNNEI. V shed 7 bases and J 7 bases; nucleotides not matched to a gene: 8. This chain's CDR3 is CASKEGQGGQPQHF. The CDR3 bases are TGTGCCAGCAAAGAGGGACAGGGAGGCCAGCCCCAGCATTTT.

The CDR3 loop reads CAISEFETSGSTDTQYF. The CDR3 region has the DNA TGTGCCATCAGTGAATTCGAGACTAGCGGGAGCACAGATACGCAGTATTTT. This sequence joins TRBV10-3 and TRBJ2-3; 10 nucleotides align to TRBD2. The V gene end was trimmed by 3 bases and the J gene end by 0 bases; junction bases not matched to a gene: 6. The CDR3 runs 17 residues. Looked up from germline, CDR1 is ENHRY and CDR2 is SYGVKD.

The genes are TRBV9 and TRBJ1-3, with a possible D match to TRBD1 (5 bases). The germline V gene has CDR1 SGDLS and CDR2 YYNGEE. Trimming removed 4 bases from V and 3 bases from J, with 14 bases in between. The CDR3 runs 15 residues. This CDR3 reads CASSLVGEIGNTIYF. Here the CDR3 DNA reads TGTGCCAGCAGCCTCGTGGGGGAGATTGGAAACACCATATATTTT.

The rearrangement links TRBV7-6 to TRBJ2-2; D is unclear. The germline V gene has CDR1 SGHVS and CDR2 FNYEAQ. V was shortened by 1 base and J by 3 bases, with 12 bases between the two germline ends. This CDR3 contains 16 residues. The CDR3 here is CASSLGSTQHTGELFF. In nucleotides, the CDR3 is TGTGCCAGCAGCTTAGGTAGCACCCAACACACCGGGGAGCTGTTTTTT.

CDR3 loop: CASSFPQQGASEKLFF. The CDR3 DNA is TGTGCCAGCAGTTTTCCCCAACAGGGGGCGAGTGAAAAACTGTTTTTT. This sequence joins TRBV28 and TRBJ1-4; 9 nucleotides match TRBD1. Germline V gene sequence: CDR1 MDHEN, CDR2 SYDVKM. The trim removed 3 bases at V and 7 bases at J, leaving 9 bases unmatched. This CDR3 comprises 16 residues.

CDR3 region: CASSYTEAFF. The CDR3 DNA follows: TGTGCCAGTAGTTACACTGAAGCTTTCTTT. The rearrangement uses TRBV19 and TRBJ1-1; D uncertain. The CDR3 spans 10 residues. With 5 bases removed from V and 3 bases from J, the gap between germline ends came to 1 base. Germline V lookup: CDR1 LNHDA, CDR2 SQIVND (reference sequence).

The chain is built from TRBV29-1 and TRBJ1-1; 8 bases align to TRBD1. Looked up from germline, CDR1 is SQVTM and CDR2 is ANQGSEA. The V and J ends lost 7 bases and 5 bases, in that order; junction bases with no gene match: 9. CDR3 length equals 13 residues. The CDR3 DNA sequence: TGCAGCGCCGCGACAGGGGTGGGGACTGAAGCTTTCTTT. Protein product: CSAATGVGTEAFF.

The genes are TRBV5-1 and TRBJ1-5, with D hard to call. This CDR3 is built from 13 residues. Trimming stripped 0 bases from V and 6 bases from J, with 7 bases between. The germline V gene has CDR1 SGHRS and CDR2 YFSETQ. The CDR3 sequence is CASSLAPGQPQHF. The CDR3 DNA sequence: TGCGCCAGCAGCTTGGCGCCGGGTCAGCCCCAGCATTTT.

The gene calls are TRBV9 and TRBJ2-5, with D perhaps matching TRBD2 (6 bases). In germline, CDR1 is SGDLS, CDR2 YYNGEE. V lost 2 bases to trimming and J lost 5 bases, with 10 bases between them. The CDR3 spans 13 residues. The CDR3 coding sequence is TGTGCCAGCAGCGTGGAGGGGTTGGAGACCCAGTACTTC. It translates to CASSVEGLETQYF.

The CDR3, as DNA: TGTGCCAGCAGTTTAGTTTCTCTTCGGGAGAGACCCACCGGGGAGCTGTTTTTT. Its translation: CASSLVSLRERPTGELFF. This chain links TRBV28 with TRBJ2-2; weak D call: TRBD2 (6 bases). This CDR3 has 18 amino acids. Looked up from germline, CDR1 is MDHEN and CDR2 is SYDVKM. The V end was cut by 2 bases, the J end by 4 bases, with 20 bases between. The full variable domain, completed using reference TRBV28 and TRBJ2-2, is DVKVTQSSRYLVKRTGEKVFLECVQDMDHENMFWYRQDPGLGLRLIYFSYDVKMKEKGDIPEGYSVSREKKERFSLILESASTNQTSMYLCASSLVSLRERPTGELFFGEGSRLTVL.

This rearrangement joins TRBV19 to TRBJ1-5, with unresolved D. V gave up 2 bases and J gave up 6 bases, with 11 bases separating them. Germline assignment: CDR1 LNHDA and CDR2 SQIVND (reference sequence). The CDR3 has 14 residues. CDR3 bases: TGTGCCAGTAGTATAAAACCGGGAGGTCAGCCCCAGCATTTT. This codes for CASSIKPGGQPQHF.

With respect to this clone: Compared with germline, one end of the junction differs, possibly owing to a read error. The chain couples TRBV11-2 to TRBJ1-1; 7 bases are shared with TRBD1. Germline loops: CDR1 SGHAT, CDR2 FQNNGV. The CDR3 spans 15 residues. The DNA for the CDR3 is TGTGCCAGCAGGTCACTCAGGGGGTTGAACTCTGAAGCTTTCTTT. Amino acids: CASRSLRGLNSEAFF.

The genes are TRBV9 and TRBJ1-2; D perhaps matches TRBD1 (5 bases). Germline V CDR1 and CDR2: SGDLS, YYNGEE. V was trimmed by 0 bases and J by 4 bases, leaving 13 bases between them. The CDR3 has 15 amino acids. The DNA for the CDR3 is TGTGCCAGCAGCGTAGCGGGGGGTTTCACCTATGGCTACACCTTC. Translation: CASSVAGGFTYGYTF.

The chain is built from TRBV19 and TRBJ1-5; D gene unclear. Germline V CDR1 and CDR2: LNHDA, SQIVND (reference sequence). The V and J ends lost 7 bases and 1 base respectively, with 14 bases between them. This CDR3 is built from 15 residues. CDR3 residues: CASTDTAGSNQPQHF. CDR3 nucleotide sequence: TGTGCCAGTACCGACACGGCGGGGAGCAATCAGCCCCAGCATTTT.

The table lists this clone with a count of one. The gene calls are TRBV5-1 and TRBJ2-3, with 11 positions matching TRBD2. V lost 7 bases to trimming and J lost 3 bases; unmatched junction nucleotides: 7. The CDR3 runs 15 residues. Germline-derived CDR1 and CDR2 are SGHRS and YFSETQ. The DNA for the CDR3 is TGCGCCAGCGTAAAACTAGCGGGAGTGACAGATACGCAGTATTTT. Translating gives CASVKLAGVTDTQYF.

This sequence joins TRBV27 and TRBJ2-1; tentatively, D is TRBD1 (9 bases). Germline V gene data show CDR1 as MNHEY and CDR2 as SMNVEV (reference sequence). V gave up 3 bases and J gave up 7 bases, with 16 bases separating them. CDR3 length equals 15 residues. This CDR3 is CASSFTGGGGNEQFF. The DNA of the CDR3 is TGTGCCAGCAGTTTTACAGGGGGCGGGGGGAATGAGCAGTTCTTC.

This chain joins TRBV27 and TRBJ2-3, with D possibly being TRBD1 (5 bases). V shed 2 bases and J shed 2 bases, with 14 bases lying between them. This CDR3 region has 16 residues. CDR1 is MNHEY, CDR2 SMNVEV, per germline (reference sequence). The DNA of the CDR3 is TGTGCCAGCAGTTTAAGGGGCGGACACCCCACAGATACGCAGTATTTT. The encoded protein is CASSLRGGHPTDTQYF.